The T cell receptor (beta chain) described here comes from a study of shared clonotypes between healthy human individuals. Assay: immunoSEQ multiplex PCR; the TCRdb copy retains only in-frame clones and omits some. The repertoire holds approximately 2.5 million clones, approximately 93% seen once, with approximately 0.36% in the top ten. A word on this clone: Given the absence of the conserved phenylalanine or tryptophan at the CDR3 end, a read error is likely.

Specimen: naive CD4+ T cells from PBMCs. As to subset: CD45RA+ positively selected. This TCR came from a young man in good health. Some clones in this sample may be carry-over from other donors' samples.

The CDR3 protein is CASSPRQPRSYEQYL. CDR3 nucleotides: TGTGCCAGCAGCCCTAGGCAGCCGCGATCCTACGAGCAGTACCTC. V usage is TRBV6-5 and J usage is TRBJ2-7, with unresolved D. The CDR3 is 15 amino acids. V was pared by 6 bases and J by 1 base, with 16 bases between. Germline-derived CDR1 and CDR2 are MNHEY and SVGAGI.